Presented here are 15 T cell receptor beta chains from one specimen sequenced in a study of identical twins. TCRdb redid the calling of the 5' RACE reads with MiXCR, one entry per CDR3 protein. The sample holds a few hundred thousand distinct CDR3 sequences, around 9.7% seen once. These same data were also listed under a study on yellow fever vaccine responses in identical twins.

The sequencing sample was made of CD8+ T cells sorted from blood. The origin of the receptors is a woman aged 18-29 years in good health.

In this sample, this clonotype turned up a few times. This chain links TRBV12-3 or TRBV12-4 with TRBJ2-2; 15 bases align to TRBD2. V lost 6 bases to trimming and J lost 9 bases; unmatched junction nucleotides: 5. CDR3 length equals 15 residues. This CDR3 is CASSGLAGGPRELFF. CDR3 in DNA: TGTGCCAGCAGCGGACTAGCGGGAGGGCCCAGGGAGCTGTTTTTT.

This clonotype turned up a few times. The chain combines TRBV3-1 with TRBJ2-1, with unresolved D. The CDR3 contains 13 residues. With 1 base removed from V and 10 bases from J, the gap between germline ends came to 11 bases. Germline V gene data show CDR1 as LGHDT and CDR2 as YNNKEL (reference sequence). CDR3 sequence (DNA): TGTGCCAGCAGCCAAGTCTTGCCCGGGGAGCAGTTCTTC. Its protein product is CASSQVLPGEQFF.

V is TRBV29-1 and J is TRBJ2-2, with TRBD2 matching 8 bases. From germline, CDR1 is SQVTM and CDR2 ANQGSEA. This CDR3 comprises 15 residues. The junction had 10 bases not matched to a gene; V was cut back by 6 bases and J by 4 bases. The CDR3: CSVTSDREGTGELFF. The CDR3 nucleotides read TGCAGCGTCACAAGCGACCGGGAGGGCACCGGGGAGCTGTTTTTT.

Ten or more counts support this clonotype. This chain uses TRBV12-3 or TRBV12-4 with TRBJ2-3; possibly TRBD2 for D (5 bases). This CDR3 has 15 residues. V was pared by 2 bases and J by 3 bases, with 12 bases between. CDR3 coding DNA: TGTGCCAGCAGTTTATACGGGATGGGGACAGATACGCAGTATTTT. Its translation: CASSLYGMGTDTQYF.

This clonotype was counted many times. The chain joins TRBV20-1 to TRBJ2-7; the match to TRBD2 covers 10 bases. The CDR3 length is 15 residues. Germline V gene lookup returns CDR1 DFQATT and CDR2 SNEGSKA (reference sequence). Trimming cost V 3 bases and J 3 bases; bases outside gene matches: 8. The CDR3 DNA is TGCAGTGCTAGTGGGGAGCGGGAGGGTTTCTACGAGCAGTACTTC. It codes for CSASGEREGFYEQYF.

Only a few counts were recorded for this clonotype. The gene calls are TRBV7-9 and TRBJ1-4; D perhaps matches TRBD1 (5 bases). V was trimmed by 7 bases and J by 4 bases, leaving 16 bases between them. This CDR3 has 15 residues. Germline assignment: CDR1 SEHNR and CDR2 FQNEAQ (reference sequence). The CDR3 is CASILRDGHNEKLFF. DNA of the CDR3: TGTGCCAGCATCCTGAGGGACGGCCATAATGAAAAACTGTTTTTT.

The chain combines TRBV20-1 with TRBJ2-7, with D possibly TRBD2 on 6 matching bases. Germline lookup yields CDR1 DFQATT and CDR2 SNEGSKA (reference sequence). The CDR3 sequence is 16 residues long. With 1 base removed from V and 1 base from J, the gap between germline ends came to 17 bases. The CDR3 loop reads CSARGPGGVGSYEQYF. The DNA of the CDR3 is TGCAGTGCTAGAGGCCCAGGCGGGGTCGGATCCTACGAGCAGTACTTC.

This clonotype was counted ten times or more. The chain couples TRBV28 to TRBJ2-1; 10 nucleotides agree with TRBD1. The germline CDR1 and CDR2 sequences are MDHEN and SYDVKM. V trimming: 2 bases; J trimming: 6 bases; junction bases outside the gene matches: 7. The CDR3 is 16 residues long. The CDR3 spells CASSLRGTGDLNEQFF. DNA of the CDR3: TGTGCCAGCAGTTTACGGGGGACAGGGGATCTCAATGAGCAGTTCTTC.

V usage is TRBV20-1 and J usage is TRBJ2-7; D gene uncertain. The germline V gene has CDR1 DFQATT and CDR2 SNEGSKA (reference sequence). This CDR3 is 17 amino acids long. Trimming left V 1 base short and J 5 bases short, with 24 bases between. As DNA, the CDR3 is TGCAGTGCTAGAGTTCTTAACACCCAACTTCCAACTAACGAGCAGTACTTC. This gives the protein CSARVLNTQLPTNEQYF.

As for this clonotype: A much larger clone sits a single nucleotide away, making a read error possible. The V and J genes are TRBV4-3 and TRBJ2-2, with D perhaps matching TRBD1 or TRBD2 (6 bases each). The germline gives CDR1 LGHNA, CDR2 YSLEER. The CDR3 runs 16 residues. The CDR3 reads CASSQDTRGGTGDLFF. DNA for the CDR3: TGCGCCAGCAGCCAAGATACCAGGGGAGGCACCGGGGACCTGTTTTTT.

This clonotype was observed a handful of times. The V gene is TRBV5-1, the J gene TRBJ2-5; 8 bases fit TRBD1. The CDR3 length is 13 residues. The V gene's germline CDR1 is SGHRS and CDR2 YFSETQ. The V gene end was trimmed by 5 bases and the J gene end by 3 bases; junction bases not matched to a gene: 3. DNA for the CDR3: TGCGCCAGCAGACCACAGGGGGAAGAGACCCAGTACTTC. Protein product: CASRPQGEETQYF.

This clonotype has at least ten counts. CDR3 in amino acids: CASSQEGASGRNSYNEQFF. CDR3 nucleotides: TGTGCCAGCAGCCAAGAAGGAGCAAGCGGGAGGAATTCCTACAATGAGCAGTTCTTC. The gene calls are TRBV4-2 and TRBJ2-1, with 9 bases aligning to TRBD2. V lost 0 bases to trimming and J lost 1 base; unmatched junction nucleotides: 10. The CDR3 consists of 19 residues. The germline gives CDR1 LGHNA, CDR2 YNFKEQ.

The chain links TRBV27 to TRBJ2-7; D unclear. This CDR3 is 13 amino acids long. The V end lost 3 bases, the J end lost 10 bases, and 16 bases lay between the germline ends. Germline V gives CDR1 MNHEY, CDR2 SMNVEV (reference sequence). CDR3 DNA sequence: TGTGCCAGCAGTTTTGGTGGAACCCCGGAACAGTACTTC. Its protein is CASSFGGTPEQYF.

This clonotype came up many times. The rearrangement uses TRBV7-9 and TRBJ2-2; 7 nucleotides match TRBD2. J lost 4 bases, V lost 2 bases, and 4 bases had no gene match. CDR1 is SEHNR and CDR2 is FQNEAQ in the germline V gene (reference sequence). The CDR3 covers 15 residues. In DNA, the CDR3 is TGTGCCAGCAGCTTACTAGCGGCCACCACCGGGGAGCTGTTTTTT. It specifies CASSLLAATTGELFF.

In this sample, this clonotype turned up a few times. The chain recombines TRBV7-9 with TRBJ2-6; no clear D. Germline loops: CDR1 SEHNR, CDR2 FQNEAQ (reference sequence). The CDR3 covers 16 residues. Trimming removed 5 bases at V and 0 bases at J, with 11 bases between. The CDR3 sequence: CASSHGRVSGANVLTF. As DNA, the CDR3 is TGTGCCAGCAGCCACGGACGGGTCTCTGGGGCCAACGTCCTGACTTTC.